This TCR beta chain was sequenced for a study of T cell responses to AZD1222 COVID-19 vaccine. TCRdb's table, derived via immunoSEQ multiplex PCR, lists solely in-frame clones and lacks some. The sample has about 170,000 clones, just under 95% seen once; the top ten hold 1.5% to 2%. Study-wide findings and caveats: Samples come after the peak T cell response, not at day 14. Regions left unmutated in variants are reportedly the target of nearly half of spike-specific TCRs.

As concerns this clone: The antigen is unknown.

CDR1 and CDR2 (germline): MNHEY, SVGAGI. This CDR3 contains 15 residues. The V segment lost 6 bases and the J segment 7 bases; nucleotides outside the gene matches: 11. The TCR comes from an adult in good health. The chain couples TRBV6-5 to TRBJ2-2, with 7 bases fitting TRBD2. The source material was peripheral blood, sampled on day 0 of AZD1222 vaccination. The CDR3 DNA reads TGTGCCAGCAGCATCCTGGGGGGGGTTGGCGGGGAGCTGTTTTTT. It specifies CASSILGGVGGELFF.